The 21 T cell receptor beta chains presented below share a single source sample, sequenced in a study of CD8+ T cells in alopecia areata. Treatment: oral pan-JAK inhibitor, 5-10 mg twice daily. As the sequencing template, cDNA was produced by extracting RNA and reverse transcribing it. Only in-frame clones appear in the TCRdb table, and some are missing; sequencing was by immunoSEQ multiplex PCR. The sample shows 190,000 or so clones, roughly 61% of them seen only once. The material sequenced was CD8+ T cells sorted from blood, taken at week 24, from a patient treated with tofacitinib. The receptor source for this set is a human donor with alopecia areata.

V and J are TRBV18 and TRBJ1-1; D remains unclear. Trimming took 0 bases from V and 4 from J, leaving 6 bases between them. The CDR3 contains 13 residues. Looked up from germline, CDR1 is KGHSH and CDR2 is LQKENI. In DNA form, the CDR3 reads TGTGCCAGCTCACCACCCCGCGGCACTGAAGCTTTCTTT. Protein: CASSPPRGTEAFF.

This chain links TRBV5-6 with TRBJ2-1; 12 nucleotides agree with TRBD2. Trimming took 4 bases from V and 10 from J; bases not matched to a gene: 6. This CDR3 spans 14 amino acids. The V gene's germline CDR1 is SGHDT and CDR2 YYEEEE. The CDR3 reads CASSAGLAGLEQFF. The CDR3 DNA reads TGTGCCAGCAGCGCCGGACTAGCGGGGCTCGAGCAGTTCTTC.

This clone was seen only a few times. The V gene is TRBV25-1, the J gene TRBJ1-1, with TRBD1 as a possible D gene (6 bases). Germline-derived CDR1 and CDR2 are MGHDK and SYGVNS. The CDR3 extends over 14 amino acids. Trimming removed 3 bases at V and 1 base at J, with 9 bases between. The CDR3 DNA follows: TGTGCCAGCAGTGAGTGGGACAAGAACACTGAAGCTTTCTTT. Translating gives CASSEWDKNTEAFF.

This rearrangement joins TRBV30 to TRBJ1-1; weak D call: TRBD1 (5 bases). Looked up from germline, CDR1 is GTSNPN and CDR2 is SVGIG (reference sequence). The CDR3 is 12 residues long. V was pared by 1 base and J by 7 bases, with 10 bases between. CDR3 loop: CAWSGGTDEAFF. The CDR3 DNA sequence: TGTGCCTGGAGTGGAGGGACGGATGAAGCTTTCTTT. The full variable domain, completed using reference TRBV30 and TRBJ1-1, is SQTIHQWPATLVQPVGSPLSLECTVEGTSNPNLYWYRQAAGRGLQLLFYSVGIGQISSEVPQNLSASRPQDRQFILSSKKLLLSDSGFYLCAWSGGTDEAFFGQGTRLTVV.

The chain links TRBV2 to TRBJ2-7; 9 positions match TRBD1. Germline lookup yields CDR1 SNHLY and CDR2 FYNNEI. J gave up 0 bases and V 6 bases, and 6 bases lay outside the gene matches. This CDR3 has 15 amino acids. DNA for the CDR3: TGTGCCAGCAGGCCCGGGACAGGGACCTCCTACGAGCAGTACTTC. This encodes CASRPGTGTSYEQYF. The full variable domain, its missing parts supplied by reference TRBV2 and TRBJ2-7, is EPEVTQTPSHQVTQMGQEVILRCVPISNHLYFYWYRQILGQKVEFLVSFYNNEISEKSEIFDDQFSVERPDGSNFTLKIRSTKLEDSAMYFCASRPGTGTSYEQYFGPGTRLTVT.

CDR3 DNA sequence: TGTGCCAGCAGGAGGGGAGGTGTGGTTGGCTACACCTTC. Amino acid sequence: CASRRGGVVGYTF. The chain recombines TRBV6-5 with TRBJ1-2; possibly TRBD1 for D (5 bases). CDR1 is MNHEY and CDR2 is SVGAGI in the germline V gene. This CDR3 comprises 13 residues. Trimming left V 6 bases short and J 7 bases short, with 15 bases between.

The chain recombines TRBV5-1 with TRBJ1-4; 7 bases match TRBD1. V dropped 2 bases and J dropped 2; count of bases not matched to a gene: 12. The CDR3 loop spans 18 amino acids. CDR1 SGHRS and CDR2 YFSETQ come from the germline V gene. DNA for the CDR3: TGCGCCAGCAGCTTAACAGGGGAATACCGTTCCACTAATGAAAAACTGTTTTTT. Protein product: CASSLTGEYRSTNEKLFF.

The V call is TRBV13, the J call TRBJ1-2; possible D gene TRBD1, 5 bases. The CDR3 consists of 12 residues. V lost 3 bases and J 6 bases, leaving 8 bases between the germline ends. Per the germline V gene, CDR1 is PRHDT and CDR2 is FYEKMQ (reference sequence). CDR3 nucleotides: TGTGCCAGCAGCTTCGGGACTGATGGCTACACCTTC. Translating it yields CASSFGTDGYTF.

This clone was counted a single time. V gene TRBV7-9 combines with J gene TRBJ2-7; D not resolved. Germline V gene lookup returns CDR1 SEHNR and CDR2 FQNEAQ (reference sequence). The CDR3 is 12 residues long. Trimming shortened V by 6 bases and J by 3 bases, and 9 bases separated the two germline ends. The CDR3 here is CASRPPGYEQYF. The CDR3, as DNA: TGTGCCAGCAGGCCCCCCGGCTACGAGCAGTACTTC.

The chain uses TRBV7-9 and TRBJ2-3, with a tentative D call TRBD2 (5 bases). This CDR3 is 16 amino acids long. In germline, CDR1 is SEHNR, CDR2 FQNEAQ (reference sequence). With 5 bases removed from V and 6 bases from J, the gap between germline ends came to 21 bases. The CDR3 DNA is TGTGCCAGCAGCCCCCCCGCGGGCGCGACACGGGATACGCAGTATTTT. It codes for CASSPPAGATRDTQYF.

This clone was observed a few times. The rearrangement links TRBV30 to TRBJ2-3; D is possibly TRBD1 or TRBD2 (5 bases each). This CDR3 is built from 13 residues. Germline CDR1 is GTSNPN and CDR2 is SVGIG (reference sequence). The germline V and J ends were trimmed by 5 bases and 11 bases, with 20 bases remaining between them. The DNA of the CDR3 is TGTGCCTGGGGTCCCGGAAGGGACGGATTGCAGTATTTT. It specifies CAWGPGRDGLQYF.

This chain joins TRBV12-5 and TRBJ2-7, with D unresolved. Germline values: CDR1 LGHNT, CDR2 FRNRAP. The V gene lost 3 bases and the J gene lost 7 bases, with 4 bases spanning the gap. This CDR3 has 10 amino acids. CDR3 loop: CASGLREQYF. The CDR3 region has the DNA TGTGCTAGTGGTTTAAGGGAGCAGTACTTC.

The chain uses TRBV10-2 and TRBJ1-2; 8 bases agree with TRBD1. Unmatched junction bases numbered 6, after V lost 4 bases and J lost 8 bases. The CDR3 loop spans 13 amino acids. Germline CDR1 is WSHSY and CDR2 is SAAADI. The CDR3 sequence: CASSGDRPGGYTF. As DNA, the CDR3 is TGCGCCAGCAGTGGGGACAGGCCTGGGGGCTACACCTTC.

This clone was detected only a few times. The chain recombines TRBV2 with TRBJ2-2; D ambiguous. The CDR3 extends over 13 amino acids. Trimming shortened V by 5 bases and J by 2 bases, and 6 bases separated the two germline ends. Germline loops: CDR1 SNHLY, CDR2 FYNNEI. The CDR3 here is CASSSDNTGELFF. In DNA form, the CDR3 reads TGTGCCAGCAGTAGCGATAACACCGGGGAGCTGTTTTTT.

This clone was seen more than once but under ten times. The sample carries other DNA sequences with the same CDR3. The chain carries TRBV9 and TRBJ2-3; a possible D gene is TRBD1 (5 bases). Trimming shortened V by 0 bases and J by 0 bases, and 8 bases separated the two germline ends. Germline V gene sequence: CDR1 SGDLS, CDR2 YYNGEE. The CDR3 contains 15 residues. Written as DNA, the CDR3 is TGTGCCAGCAGCGTAGGGGGCAGCAGCACAGATACGCAGTATTTT. Translation: CASSVGGSSTDTQYF.

The CDR3 region is CASSNGPRFQETQYF. In DNA form, the CDR3 reads TGTGCCAGCTCGAACGGTCCGCGTTTCCAAGAGACCCAGTACTTC. This chain links TRBV27 with TRBJ2-5; no firm D call. With 8 bases removed from V and 1 base from J, the gap between germline ends came to 17 bases. This CDR3 has 15 residues. From germline, CDR1 is MNHEY and CDR2 SMNVEV (reference sequence).

The sample holds a few counts of this clone. The chain joins TRBV7-3 to TRBJ2-5, with 9 bases lining up with TRBD1. V shed 7 bases, J shed 5 bases, and the junction held 11 bases outside the gene matches. CDR3 length equals 15 residues. Germline V CDR1 and CDR2: SGHTA, FQGTGA. The CDR3 here is CASIRGDRVVETQYF. In nucleotides, the CDR3 is TGTGCCAGCATCCGCGGGGACAGGGTGGTCGAGACCCAGTACTTC.

The chain has TRBV11-2 and TRBJ2-5, with D possibly matching TRBD2 (5 bases). V was trimmed by 1 base and J by 5 bases, leaving 14 bases between them. This CDR3 comprises 15 residues. Germline lookup yields CDR1 SGHAT and CDR2 FQNNGV. CDR3 protein: CASSLGSSGMETQYF. The CDR3 bases are TGTGCCAGCAGCTTAGGGTCTTCGGGGATGGAGACCCAGTACTTC.

V and J are TRBV4-1 and TRBJ1-1, with TRBD1 matching over 8 bases. Germline loops: CDR1 MGHRA, CDR2 YSYEKL. There are 15 residues in the CDR3. Trimming cost V 3 bases and J 5 bases; bases outside gene matches: 8. For the CDR3, the DNA is TGCGCCAGCAGCCAGAGCGGACAGGGAGGGACTGAAGCTTTCTTT. Translated: CASSQSGQGGTEAFF.

The sample holds one count of this clone. The chain has TRBV2 and TRBJ2-3; TRBD2 agrees at 9 bases. CDR1 and CDR2 from the germline V gene are SNHLY and FYNNEI. CDR3 length: 16 amino acids. V was pared by 2 bases and J by 4 bases, with 7 bases of the junction left unmatched. The CDR3 sequence: CASSELAGGDADTQYF. The CDR3 nucleotides are TGTGCCAGCAGTGAACTGGCGGGGGGGGATGCAGATACGCAGTATTTT.

This clone was recorded only once. This chain joins TRBV27 and TRBJ1-2; no reliable D call. The germline gives CDR1 MNHEY, CDR2 SMNVEV (reference sequence). V dropped 5 bases and J dropped 8 bases, with 15 bases sitting between them. The CDR3 has 13 residues. CDR3 protein: CASSPSIGSGYTF. For the CDR3, the DNA is TGTGCCAGCAGTCCCTCGATCGGGAGCGGCTACACCTTC.